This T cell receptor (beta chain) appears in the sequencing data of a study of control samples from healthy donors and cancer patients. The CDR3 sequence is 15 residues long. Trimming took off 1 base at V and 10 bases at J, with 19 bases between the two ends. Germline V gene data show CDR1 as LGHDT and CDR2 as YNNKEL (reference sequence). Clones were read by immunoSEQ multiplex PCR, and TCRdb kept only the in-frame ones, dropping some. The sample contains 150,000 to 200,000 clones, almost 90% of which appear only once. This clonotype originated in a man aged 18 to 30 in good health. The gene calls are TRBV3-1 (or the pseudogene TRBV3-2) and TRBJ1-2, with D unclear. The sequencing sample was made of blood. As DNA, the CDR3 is TGTGCCAGCAGCCAAGTATTCCGGACCGCCACCCCCTACACCTTC. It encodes CASSQVFRTATPYTF.